The clone carrying this T cell receptor beta chain was counted between two and nine times. Losses at the gene ends were 7 bases for V and 1 base for J; bases not matched to a gene: 3. CDR1 is ENHRY, CDR2 SYGVKD, per germline. The CDR3 totals 14 residues. This PCR relied on a set of 60 Vbeta primers and 13 Jbeta primers. Generated by immunoSEQ multiplex PCR, the TCRdb table keeps only in-frame clones and is missing some. The sample gives about 110,000 clones, roughly 83% of which show up once; approximately 3% is in the top ten. This record belongs to a study of cytomegalovirus exposure and HLA in healthy donors.

This TCR was sampled from a young woman in good health and CMV-seropositive. The V call is TRBV10-3, the J call TRBJ2-3; 9 positions agree with TRBD2. The sequenced material came from PBMCs. CDR3 nucleotide sequence: TGTGCCATCACCCAGCGGGGGGGCACAGATACGCAGTATTTT. Protein product: CAITQRGGTDTQYF.